The 11 T cell receptor beta chains presented below share a single source sample, sequenced in a study of blood T cell repertoires in COVID-19. Clones were read by immunoSEQ multiplex PCR, and TCRdb kept only the in-frame ones, dropping some. The repertoire has about 90,000 clones, roughly 90% of them found once; the top ten carry roughly 2.5%. Material: peripheral blood. The receptor source for this set is a man in his fifties with COVID-19, enrolled during active disease.

The chain joins TRBV2 to TRBJ1-2; maybe TRBD1 (5 bases). Trimming removed 0 bases from V and 8 bases from J, with 13 bases in between. Germline assignment: CDR1 SNHLY and CDR2 FYNNEI. The CDR3 loop spans 14 amino acids. The CDR3 loop reads CASSEAPTGGGYTF. DNA of the CDR3: TGTGCCAGCAGTGAAGCACCAACAGGAGGGGGCTACACCTTC.

This chain joins TRBV18 and TRBJ2-7, with D maybe TRBD2 (5 bases). The V and J ends lost 3 bases and 3 bases respectively, with 12 bases between them. The CDR3 length is 14 residues. Germline V lookup: CDR1 KGHSH, CDR2 LQKENI. CDR3 loop: CASSPSPGNYEQYF. DNA for the CDR3: TGTGCCAGCTCACCGAGTCCGGGGAACTACGAGCAGTACTTC. Using reference TRBV18 and TRBJ2-7 for the parts outside the CDR3, the full variable domain is NAGVMQNPRHLVRRRGQEARLRCSPMKGHSHVYWYRQLPEEGLKFMVYLQKENIIDESGMPKERFSAEFPKEGPSILRIQQVVRGDSAAYFCASSPSPGNYEQYFGPGTRLTVT.

CDR3 sequence reads: CASSSRGDYGYTF. CDR3 DNA sequence: TGTGCCAGCAGCTCCAGGGGGGACTATGGCTACACCTTC. The chain recombines TRBV5-4 with TRBJ1-2, with 7 bases identical to TRBD1. This CDR3 is built from 13 residues. Losses at the gene ends were 3 bases for V and 3 bases for J; bases not matched to a gene: 2. Germline assignment: CDR1 SGHNT and CDR2 YYREEE (reference sequence). Full variable domain (remainder filled in from reference TRBV5-4 and TRBJ1-2): ETGVTQSPTHLIKTRGQQVTLRCSSQSGHNTVSWYQQALGQGPQFIFQYYREEENGRGNFPPRFSGLQFPNYSSELNVNALELDDSALYLCASSSRGDYGYTFGSGTRLTVV.

The V call is TRBV12-3 or TRBV12-4, the J call TRBJ2-7; D uncertain. The V and J ends lost 5 bases and 3 bases respectively, with 5 bases between them. This CDR3 is 11 amino acids long. DNA for the CDR3: TGTGCCAGCAGTGTCAACTACGAGCAGTACTTC. Its protein product is CASSVNYEQYF.

This clone was counted only a few times. The same CDR3 is also encoded by other DNA sequences in this sample. V and J are TRBV19 and TRBJ1-1; D remains unclear. This CDR3 contains 13 residues. Germline loops: CDR1 LNHDA, CDR2 SQIVND (reference sequence). Trimming stripped 3 bases from V and 2 bases from J, with 7 bases between. CDR3: CASSMGRNTEAFF. CDR3 in DNA: TGTGCCAGTAGTATGGGCCGCAACACTGAAGCTTTCTTT.

This chain joins TRBV5-6 and TRBJ2-7, with 9 positions matching TRBD2. The trim removed 0 bases at V and 5 bases at J, leaving 6 bases unmatched. The CDR3 length is 15 residues. Germline-derived CDR1 and CDR2 are SGHDT and YYEEEE. In DNA form, the CDR3 reads TGTGCCAGCAGCTTGGTGGCAGCGGGGGGACACGAGCAGTACTTC. Its translation is CASSLVAAGGHEQYF.

This chain joins TRBV12-3 or TRBV12-4 and TRBJ2-1; D may be TRBD2 (5 bases). This CDR3 region has 12 residues. V lost 3 bases and J lost 9, with 9 bases in between. The CDR3 coding sequence is TGTGCCAGCAGTTTTTATCGGGGTGAGCAGTTCTTC. This codes for CASSFYRGEQFF.

The chain employs TRBV7-9 and TRBJ1-3, with D tentatively TRBD1 (5 bases). V was clipped by 3 bases and J by 0 bases, with 9 bases between them. Germline V gene sequence: CDR1 SEHNR, CDR2 FQNEAQ (reference sequence). This CDR3 spans 15 amino acids. CDR3 loop: CASSFQGLSGNTIYF. The CDR3 nucleotides read TGTGCCAGCAGCTTTCAGGGACTCTCTGGAAACACCATATATTTT.

The chain links TRBV6-6 to TRBJ1-5; 7 bases line up with TRBD1. Germline values: CDR1 MNHNY, CDR2 SVGAGI (reference sequence). The trim removed 6 bases at V and 3 bases at J, leaving 8 bases unmatched. The CDR3 is made up of 15 amino acids. The CDR3 reads CASSPGQLNNQPQHF. In nucleotides, the CDR3 is TGTGCCAGCAGCCCGGGACAGCTAAACAATCAGCCCCAGCATTTT.

The rearrangement links TRBV6-5 to TRBJ2-5; 12 bases agree with TRBD2. The CDR3 loop spans 14 amino acids. V was clipped by 6 bases and J by 5 bases; unmatched bases: 4. Looked up from germline, CDR1 is MNHEY and CDR2 is SVGAGI. The CDR3 is CASSLAGGWETQYF. The CDR3 bases are TGTGCCAGCAGCCTAGCGGGGGGGTGGGAGACCCAGTACTTC.

The sample holds one count of this clone. This sequence joins TRBV7-8 and TRBJ2-7; D is perhaps TRBD2 (5 bases). The CDR3 sequence is 16 residues long. CDR1 is SGHVS, CDR2 FQNEAQ, per germline. V was cut by 0 bases and J by 2 bases, with 14 bases left in between. This CDR3 is CASSLAERGITYEQYF. The CDR3 DNA is TGTGCCAGCAGCTTAGCGGAACGGGGAATCACCTACGAGCAGTACTTC.